The clone carrying this TCR beta chain was recorded once. Investigators isolated RNA and reverse transcribed it into cDNA to act as the sequencing template. Repertoires were generated with immunoSEQ multiplex PCR, while TCRdb's copy carries only in-frame clones and drops some. This sample has 100,000 to 150,000 clones, with 55% to 80% found just once. The data derive from a study of CD8+ T cells in alopecia areata. The sequencing sample was made of CD4+ T cells sorted from blood. The clonotype was recovered from a human donor in good health.

The CDR3 nucleotides read TGTGCCAGCAGCTTATATCCTAGCCCTATTCAGTACTTC. This translates into CASSLYPSPIQYF. V and J are TRBV7-9 and TRBJ2-4; tentatively, D is TRBD2 (5 bases). Per the germline V gene, CDR1 is SEHNR and CDR2 is FQNEAQ (reference sequence). The CDR3 has 13 amino acids. V was clipped by 2 bases and J by 10 bases, with 12 bases between them.